This entry features one T cell receptor beta chain sequence. The data derive from a study of control samples from healthy donors and cancer patients. Germline loops: CDR1 MNHEY, CDR2 SMNVEV (reference sequence). J lost 6 bases, V lost 5 bases, and 12 bases had no gene match. This CDR3 region has 16 residues. Generated by immunoSEQ multiplex PCR, the TCRdb table keeps only in-frame clones and is missing some. The sample carries 64,000 or so clones, 80% to 95% recorded once. The TCR comes from a man aged 40-49 years with colorectal cancer. The chain employs TRBV27 and TRBJ1-2, with 10 positions matching TRBD1. Sequenced material: PBMCs. CDR3: CASSASGTGASNGYTF. In DNA form, the CDR3 reads TGTGCCAGCAGTGCATCCGGGACAGGGGCATCAAATGGCTACACCTTC.